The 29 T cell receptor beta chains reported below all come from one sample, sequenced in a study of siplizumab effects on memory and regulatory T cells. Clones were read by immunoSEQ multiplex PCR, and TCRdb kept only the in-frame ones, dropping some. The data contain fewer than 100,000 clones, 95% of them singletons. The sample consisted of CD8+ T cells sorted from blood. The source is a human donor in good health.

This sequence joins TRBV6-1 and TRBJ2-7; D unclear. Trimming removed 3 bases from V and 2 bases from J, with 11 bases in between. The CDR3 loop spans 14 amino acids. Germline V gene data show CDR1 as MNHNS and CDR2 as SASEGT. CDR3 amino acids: CASSESGYAYEQYF. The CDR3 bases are TGTGCCAGCAGTGAGTCAGGCTATGCCTACGAGCAGTACTTC.

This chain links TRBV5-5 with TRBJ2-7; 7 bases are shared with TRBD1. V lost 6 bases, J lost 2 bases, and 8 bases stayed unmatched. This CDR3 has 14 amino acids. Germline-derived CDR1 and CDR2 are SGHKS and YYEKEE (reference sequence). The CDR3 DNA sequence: TGTGCCAGCATCCACAGGGGTAATCCCTACGAGCAGTACTTC. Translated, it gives CASIHRGNPYEQYF.

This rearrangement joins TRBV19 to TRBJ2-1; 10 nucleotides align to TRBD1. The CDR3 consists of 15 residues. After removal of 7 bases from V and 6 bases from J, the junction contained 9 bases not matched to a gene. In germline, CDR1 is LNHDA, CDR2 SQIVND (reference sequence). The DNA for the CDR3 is TGTGCCAGTATTCCTGGGACAGGGGCCCTCAATGAGCAGTTCTTC. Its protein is CASIPGTGALNEQFF.

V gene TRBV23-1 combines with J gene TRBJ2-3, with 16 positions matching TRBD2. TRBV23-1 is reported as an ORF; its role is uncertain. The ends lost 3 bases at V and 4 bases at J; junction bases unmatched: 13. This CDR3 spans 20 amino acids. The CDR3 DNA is TGCGCCAGCAGTCATCAAGTCCCGGGACTAGCGGGAGGGCAGCCAGATACGCAGTATTTT. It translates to CASSHQVPGLAGGQPDTQYF.

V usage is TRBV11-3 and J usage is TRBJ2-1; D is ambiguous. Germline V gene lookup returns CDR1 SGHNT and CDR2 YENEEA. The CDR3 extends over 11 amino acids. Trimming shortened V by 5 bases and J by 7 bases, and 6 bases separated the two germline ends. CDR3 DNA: TGTGCCAGCAGCAGTAGTAATGAGCAGTTCTTC. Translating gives CASSSSNEQFF.

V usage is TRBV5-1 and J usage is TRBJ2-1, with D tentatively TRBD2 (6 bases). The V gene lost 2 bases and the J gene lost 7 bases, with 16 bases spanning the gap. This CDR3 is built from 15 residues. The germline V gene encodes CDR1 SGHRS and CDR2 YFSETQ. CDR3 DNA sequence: TGCGCCAGCAGCTTCGGCGGGGCCCGCGGAAATGAGCAGTTCTTC. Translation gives CASSFGGARGNEQFF.

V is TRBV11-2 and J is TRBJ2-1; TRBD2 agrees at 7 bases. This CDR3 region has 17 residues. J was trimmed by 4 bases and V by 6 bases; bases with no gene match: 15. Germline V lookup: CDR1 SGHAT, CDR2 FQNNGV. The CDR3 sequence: CASSYPGAAGAYNEQFF. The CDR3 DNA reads TGTGCCAGCAGTTACCCCGGGGCCGCGGGAGCTTACAATGAGCAGTTCTTC.

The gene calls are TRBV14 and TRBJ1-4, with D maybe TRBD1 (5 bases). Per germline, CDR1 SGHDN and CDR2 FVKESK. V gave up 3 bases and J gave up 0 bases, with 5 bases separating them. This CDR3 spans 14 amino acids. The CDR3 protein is CASSQTATNEKLFF. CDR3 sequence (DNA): TGTGCCAGCAGCCAGACAGCAACTAATGAAAAACTGTTTTTT.

The CDR3 nucleotides read TGTGCCAGCGACGGGGGACATCGGGCTTTCTTT. Residues: CASDGGHRAFF. The chain has TRBV7-9 and TRBJ1-1; D may be TRBD1 (6 bases). The CDR3 totals 11 residues. Trimming removed 8 bases at V and 11 bases at J, with 15 bases between. Germline V gives CDR1 SEHNR, CDR2 FQNEAQ (reference sequence).

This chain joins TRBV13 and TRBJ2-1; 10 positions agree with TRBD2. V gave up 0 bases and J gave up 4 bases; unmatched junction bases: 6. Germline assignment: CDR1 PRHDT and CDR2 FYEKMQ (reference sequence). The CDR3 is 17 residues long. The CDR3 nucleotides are TGTGCCAGCAGCTTAGGAGGCCTAGCGGGAGTTTACAATGAGCAGTTCTTC. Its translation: CASSLGGLAGVYNEQFF.

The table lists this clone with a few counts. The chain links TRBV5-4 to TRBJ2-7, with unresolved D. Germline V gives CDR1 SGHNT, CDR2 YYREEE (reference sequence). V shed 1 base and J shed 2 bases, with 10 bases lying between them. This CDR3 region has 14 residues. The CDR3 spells CASSLTPGTYEQYF. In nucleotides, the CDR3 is TGTGCCAGCAGCTTGACCCCTGGGACCTACGAGCAGTACTTC.

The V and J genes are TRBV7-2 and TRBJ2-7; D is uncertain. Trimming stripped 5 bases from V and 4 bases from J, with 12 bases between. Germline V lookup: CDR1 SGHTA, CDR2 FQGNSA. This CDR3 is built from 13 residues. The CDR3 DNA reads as TGTGCCAGCAGCCCCTGGTCAGGATACGAGCAGTACTTC. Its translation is CASSPWSGYEQYF.

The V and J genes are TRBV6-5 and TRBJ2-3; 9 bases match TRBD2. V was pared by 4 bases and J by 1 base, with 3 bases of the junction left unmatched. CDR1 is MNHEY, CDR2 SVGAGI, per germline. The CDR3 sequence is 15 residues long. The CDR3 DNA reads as TGTGCCAGCAGTTTGCGGACTAGCGGCACAGATACGCAGTATTTT. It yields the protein CASSLRTSGTDTQYF.

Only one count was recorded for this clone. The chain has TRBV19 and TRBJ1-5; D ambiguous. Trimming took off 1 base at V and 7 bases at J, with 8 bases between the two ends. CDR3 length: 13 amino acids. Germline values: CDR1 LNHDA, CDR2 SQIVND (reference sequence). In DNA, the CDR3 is TGTGCCAGTAGTATAGCCGGGAGCCAGCCCCAGCATTTT. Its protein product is CASSIAGSQPQHF.

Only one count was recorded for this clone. CDR3 loop: CASSFSKNTGELFF. CDR3 DNA sequence: TGTGCCAGCAGTTTTAGCAAGAACACCGGGGAGCTGTTTTTT. This sequence joins TRBV27 and TRBJ2-2; D remains unclear. The V gene lost 3 bases and the J gene lost 1 base, with 6 bases spanning the gap. Germline loops: CDR1 MNHEY, CDR2 SMNVEV (reference sequence). There are 14 residues in the CDR3.

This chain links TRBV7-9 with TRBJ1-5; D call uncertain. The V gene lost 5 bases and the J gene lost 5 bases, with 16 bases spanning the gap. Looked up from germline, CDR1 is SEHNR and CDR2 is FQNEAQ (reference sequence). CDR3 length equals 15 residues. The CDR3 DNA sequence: TGTGCCAGCAGCCCGACTGGGAGTGATTATCAGCCCCAGCATTTT. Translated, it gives CASSPTGSDYQPQHF.

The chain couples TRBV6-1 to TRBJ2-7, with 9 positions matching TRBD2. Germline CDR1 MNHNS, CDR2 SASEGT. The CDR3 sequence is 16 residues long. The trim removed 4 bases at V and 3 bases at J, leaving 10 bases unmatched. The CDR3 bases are TGTGCCAGCAGTGCCTCCACTAGCGGGCCTTTCTACGAGCAGTACTTC. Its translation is CASSASTSGPFYEQYF.

The CDR3 DNA follows: TGTGCCAGCAGCTCCTCCGGGACGCCTTCCTCTGGGGCCAACGTCCTGACTTTC. It codes for CASSSSGTPSSGANVLTF. J is TRBJ2-6 and V is TRBV7-3; D is possibly TRBD1 or TRBD2 (5 bases each). Trimming left V 4 bases short and J 0 bases short, with 16 bases between. Germline CDR1 reads SGHTA; CDR2 reads FQGTGA. The CDR3 covers 18 residues.

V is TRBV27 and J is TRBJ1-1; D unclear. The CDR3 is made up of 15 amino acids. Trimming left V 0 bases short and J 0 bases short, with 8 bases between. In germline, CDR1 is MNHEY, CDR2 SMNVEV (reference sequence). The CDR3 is CASSLSNRLNTEAFF. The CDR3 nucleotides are TGTGCCAGCAGTTTATCAAACAGATTGAACACTGAAGCTTTCTTT.

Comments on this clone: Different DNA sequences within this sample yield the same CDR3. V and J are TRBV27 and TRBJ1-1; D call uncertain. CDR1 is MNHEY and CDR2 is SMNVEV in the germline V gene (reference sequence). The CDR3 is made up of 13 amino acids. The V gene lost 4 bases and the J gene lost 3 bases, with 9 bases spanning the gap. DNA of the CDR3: TGTGCCAGCAGTTCAGTGCCTGACACTGAAGCTTTCTTT. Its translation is CASSSVPDTEAFF.

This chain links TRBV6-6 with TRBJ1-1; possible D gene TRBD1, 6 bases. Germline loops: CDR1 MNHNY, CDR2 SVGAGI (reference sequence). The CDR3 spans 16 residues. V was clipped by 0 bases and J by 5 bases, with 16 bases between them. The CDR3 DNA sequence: TGTGCCAGCAGTTACTCCTCAACAGGGCCGGGAACTGAAGCTTTCTTT. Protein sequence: CASSYSSTGPGTEAFF.

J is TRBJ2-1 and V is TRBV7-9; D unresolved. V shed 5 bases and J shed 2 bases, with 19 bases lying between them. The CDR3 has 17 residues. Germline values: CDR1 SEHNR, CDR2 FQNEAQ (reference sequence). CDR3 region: CASSPPADRPTYNEQFF. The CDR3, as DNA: TGTGCCAGCAGCCCCCCAGCTGATAGACCCACCTACAATGAGCAGTTCTTC.

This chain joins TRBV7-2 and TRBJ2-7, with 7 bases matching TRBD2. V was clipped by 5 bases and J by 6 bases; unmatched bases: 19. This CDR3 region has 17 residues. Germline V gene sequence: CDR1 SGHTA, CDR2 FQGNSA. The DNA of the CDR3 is TGTGCCAGCAGCACGCGGCTCGCGGGAGTACGAGTGGGCGAGCAGTACTTC. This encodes CASSTRLAGVRVGEQYF. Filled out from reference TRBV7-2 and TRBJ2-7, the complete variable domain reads GAGVSQSPSNKVTEKGKDVELRCDPISGHTALYWYRQSLGQGLEFLIYFQGNSAPDKSGLPSDRFSAERTGGSVSTLTIQRTQQEDSAVYLCASSTRLAGVRVGEQYFGPGTRLTVT.

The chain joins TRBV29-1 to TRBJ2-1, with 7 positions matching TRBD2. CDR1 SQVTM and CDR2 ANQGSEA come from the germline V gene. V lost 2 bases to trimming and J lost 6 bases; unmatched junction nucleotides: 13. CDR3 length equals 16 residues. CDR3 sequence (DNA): TGCAGCGTTGAAATGATTCGGCGGGAGATGGGCAATGAGCAGTTCTTC. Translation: CSVEMIRREMGNEQFF.

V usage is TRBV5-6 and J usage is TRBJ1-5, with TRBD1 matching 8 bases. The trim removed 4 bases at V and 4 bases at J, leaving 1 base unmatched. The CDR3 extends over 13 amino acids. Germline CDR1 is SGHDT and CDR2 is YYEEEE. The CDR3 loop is CASSRTGNQPQHF. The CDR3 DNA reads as TGTGCCAGCAGCCGGACAGGGAATCAGCCCCAGCATTTT.

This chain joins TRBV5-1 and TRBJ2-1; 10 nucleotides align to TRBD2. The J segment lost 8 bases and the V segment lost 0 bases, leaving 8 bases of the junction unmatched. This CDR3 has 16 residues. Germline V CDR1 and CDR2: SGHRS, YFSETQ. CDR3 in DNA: TGCGCCAGCAGCTTGGCCGCTAGCGGGAGTAGGGATGAGCAGTTCTTC. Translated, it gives CASSLAASGSRDEQFF.

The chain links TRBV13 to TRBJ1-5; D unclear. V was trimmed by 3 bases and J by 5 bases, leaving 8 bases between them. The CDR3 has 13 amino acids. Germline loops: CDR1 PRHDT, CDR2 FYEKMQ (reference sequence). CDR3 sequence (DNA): TGTGCCAGCAGCTTGGGAGAGGATCAGCCCCAGCATTTT. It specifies CASSLGEDQPQHF.

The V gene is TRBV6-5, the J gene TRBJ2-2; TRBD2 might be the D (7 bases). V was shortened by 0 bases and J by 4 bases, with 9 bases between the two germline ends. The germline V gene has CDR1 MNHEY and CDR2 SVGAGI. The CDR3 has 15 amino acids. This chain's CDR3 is CASSYSRGGTGELFF. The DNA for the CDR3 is TGTGCCAGCAGTTACTCGAGGGGGGGCACCGGGGAGCTGTTTTTT.

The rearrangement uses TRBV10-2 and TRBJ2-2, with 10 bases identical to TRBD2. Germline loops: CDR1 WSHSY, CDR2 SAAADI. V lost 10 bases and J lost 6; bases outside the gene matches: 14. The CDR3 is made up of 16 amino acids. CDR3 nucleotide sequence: TGCGCCACAAAAGGGCAGCGGGAGGGCCGTTCCGGGGAGCTGTTTTTT. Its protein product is CATKGQREGRSGELFF.